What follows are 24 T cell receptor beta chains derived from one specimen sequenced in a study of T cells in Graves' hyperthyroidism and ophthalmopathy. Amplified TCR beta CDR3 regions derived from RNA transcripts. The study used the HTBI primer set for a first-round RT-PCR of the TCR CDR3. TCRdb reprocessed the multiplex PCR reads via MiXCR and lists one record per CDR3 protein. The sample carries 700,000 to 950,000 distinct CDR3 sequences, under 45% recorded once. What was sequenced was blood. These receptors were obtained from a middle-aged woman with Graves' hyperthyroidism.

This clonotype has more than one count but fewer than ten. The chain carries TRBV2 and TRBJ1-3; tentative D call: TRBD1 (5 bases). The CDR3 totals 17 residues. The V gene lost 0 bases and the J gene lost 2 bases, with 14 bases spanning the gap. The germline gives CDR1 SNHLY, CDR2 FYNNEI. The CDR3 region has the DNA TGTGCCAGCAGTGAAGCGTGGGGGTCCTGGGCTGGAAACACCATATATTTT. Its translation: CASSEAWGSWAGNTIYF.

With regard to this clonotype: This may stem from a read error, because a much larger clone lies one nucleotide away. CDR3 residues: CANSPTGPGGSETQYF. For the CDR3, the DNA is TGTGCCAACTCACCCACCGGACCCGGGGGGTCAGAGACCCAGTACTTC. V is TRBV18 and J is TRBJ2-5; 7 bases align to TRBD2. The germline gives CDR1 KGHSH, CDR2 LQKENI. The CDR3 has 16 amino acids.

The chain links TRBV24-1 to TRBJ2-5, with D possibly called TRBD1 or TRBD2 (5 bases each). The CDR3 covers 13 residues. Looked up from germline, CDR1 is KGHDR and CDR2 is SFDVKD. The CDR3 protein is CATAGDGQETQYF. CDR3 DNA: TGTGCTACCGCTGGGGACGGCCAAGAGACCCAGTACTTC.

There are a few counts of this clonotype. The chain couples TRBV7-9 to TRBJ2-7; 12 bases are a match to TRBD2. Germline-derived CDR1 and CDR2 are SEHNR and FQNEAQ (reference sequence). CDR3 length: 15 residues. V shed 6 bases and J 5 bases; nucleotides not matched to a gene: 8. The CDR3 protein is CASSRTSGTFHEQYF. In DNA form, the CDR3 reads TGTGCCAGCAGTCGGACTAGCGGGACGTTTCACGAGCAGTACTTC.

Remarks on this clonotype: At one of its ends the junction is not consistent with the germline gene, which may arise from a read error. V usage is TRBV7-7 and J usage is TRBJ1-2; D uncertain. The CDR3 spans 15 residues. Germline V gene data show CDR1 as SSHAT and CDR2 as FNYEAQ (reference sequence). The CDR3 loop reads CASSPQPYRNYGYTF. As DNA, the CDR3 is TGTGCTAGCAGCCCTCAACCGTACCGAAACTATGGCTACACCTTC. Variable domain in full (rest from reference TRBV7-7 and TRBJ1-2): GAGVSQSPRYKVTKRGQDVTLRCDPISSHATLYWYQQALGQGPEFLTYFNYEAQPDKSGLPSDRFSAERPEGSISTLTIQRTEQRDSAMYRCASSPQPYRNYGYTFGSGTRLTVV.

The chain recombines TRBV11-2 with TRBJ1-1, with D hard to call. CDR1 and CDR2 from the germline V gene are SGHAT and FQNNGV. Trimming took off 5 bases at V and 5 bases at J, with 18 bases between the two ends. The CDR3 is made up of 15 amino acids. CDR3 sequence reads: CASSNQPKAGTEAFF. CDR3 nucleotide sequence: TGTGCCAGCAGCAACCAGCCAAAGGCTGGAACTGAAGCTTTCTTT.

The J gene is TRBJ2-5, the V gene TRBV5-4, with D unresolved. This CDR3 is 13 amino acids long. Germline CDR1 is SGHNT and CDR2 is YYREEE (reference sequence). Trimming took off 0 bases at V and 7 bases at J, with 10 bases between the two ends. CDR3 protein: CASSLGWTGTQYF. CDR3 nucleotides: TGTGCCAGCAGCTTGGGGTGGACGGGGACCCAGTACTTC.

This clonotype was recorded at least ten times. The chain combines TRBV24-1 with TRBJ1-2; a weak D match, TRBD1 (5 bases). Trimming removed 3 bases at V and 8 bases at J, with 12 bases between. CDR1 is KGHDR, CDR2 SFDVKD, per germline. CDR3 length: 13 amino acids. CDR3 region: CATSDRGVGGYTF. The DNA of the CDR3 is TGTGCCACCAGTGATCGAGGGGTTGGCGGCTACACCTTC.

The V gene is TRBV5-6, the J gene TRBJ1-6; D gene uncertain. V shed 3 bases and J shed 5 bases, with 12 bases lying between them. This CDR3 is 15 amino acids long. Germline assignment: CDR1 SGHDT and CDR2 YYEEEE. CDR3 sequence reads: CASSSTTRNNSPLHF. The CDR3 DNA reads TGTGCCAGCAGCTCCACGACAAGGAATAATTCACCCCTCCACTTT.

CDR3 coding DNA: TGTGCCAGCAGCTTAGACTTATTCCAGGGGCCTAACACCGGGACGCAAGAGACCCAGTACTTC. It encodes CASSLDLFQGPNTGTQETQYF. The V and J genes are TRBV7-8 and TRBJ2-5; weak D call: TRBD1 (6 bases). Germline CDR1 reads SGHVS; CDR2 reads FQNEAQ. This CDR3 is built from 21 residues. Trimming left V 1 base short and J 2 bases short, with 29 bases between. The whole variable domain, remainder taken from reference TRBV7-8 and TRBJ2-5, is GAGVSQSPRYKVAKRGQDVALRCDPISGHVSLFWYQQALGQGPEFLTYFQNEAQLDKSGLPSDRFFAERPEGSVSTLKIQRTQQEDSAVYLCASSLDLFQGPNTGTQETQYFGPGTRLLVL.

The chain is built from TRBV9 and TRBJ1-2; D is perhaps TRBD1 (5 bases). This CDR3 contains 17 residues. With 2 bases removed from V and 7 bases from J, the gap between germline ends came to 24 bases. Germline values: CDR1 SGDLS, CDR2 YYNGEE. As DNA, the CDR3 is TGTGCCAGCAGCGTTCGTCCTGGGACGAGGGGCTACGGTGGCTACACCTTC. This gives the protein CASSVRPGTRGYGGYTF.

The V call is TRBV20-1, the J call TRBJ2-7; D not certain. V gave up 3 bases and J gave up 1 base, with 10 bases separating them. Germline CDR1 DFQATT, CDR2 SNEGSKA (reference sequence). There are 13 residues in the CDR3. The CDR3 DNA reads TGCAGTGCTAGGACCGGACGATCCTACGAGCAGTACTTC. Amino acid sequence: CSARTGRSYEQYF.

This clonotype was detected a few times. CDR3 residues: CASSSTPEAFF. For the CDR3, the DNA is TGTGCCAGCAGCTCCACACCGGAAGCTTTCTTT. J is TRBJ1-1 and V is TRBV7-2, with no clear D. Germline V gene sequence: CDR1 SGHTA, CDR2 FQGNSA. The CDR3 is 11 residues long. Trimming stripped 4 bases from V and 8 bases from J, with 8 bases between.

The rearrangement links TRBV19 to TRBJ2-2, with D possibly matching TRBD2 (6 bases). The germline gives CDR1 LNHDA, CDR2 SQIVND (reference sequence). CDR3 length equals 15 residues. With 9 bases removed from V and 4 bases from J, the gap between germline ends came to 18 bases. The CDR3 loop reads CASNSWGVGTGELFF. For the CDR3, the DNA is TGTGCCAGCAACAGCTGGGGGGTAGGCACCGGGGAGCTGTTTTTT.

The CDR3 spells CASSGAGVSPLHF. The CDR3 nucleotides read TGCGCCAGCAGTGGGGCAGGGGTCTCACCCCTCCACTTT. The chain couples TRBV10-1 to TRBJ1-6, with D maybe TRBD1 (6 bases). Germline V gene lookup returns CDR1 WNHNN and CDR2 SYGVQD (reference sequence). CDR3 length equals 13 residues. V dropped 4 bases and J dropped 10 bases, with 11 bases sitting between them.

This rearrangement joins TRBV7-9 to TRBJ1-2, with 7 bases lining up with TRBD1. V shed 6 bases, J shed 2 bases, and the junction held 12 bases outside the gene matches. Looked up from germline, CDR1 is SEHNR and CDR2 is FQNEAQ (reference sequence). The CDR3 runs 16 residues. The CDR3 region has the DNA TGTGCCAGCAGTCTCATCCGGGACAGAAAAAACTATGGCTACACCTTC. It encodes CASSLIRDRKNYGYTF.

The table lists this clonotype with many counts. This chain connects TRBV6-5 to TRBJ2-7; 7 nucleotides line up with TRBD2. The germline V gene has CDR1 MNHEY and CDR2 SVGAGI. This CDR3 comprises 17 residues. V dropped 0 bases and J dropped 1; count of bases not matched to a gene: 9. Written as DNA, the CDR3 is TGTGCCAGCAGTTACTCGAGTATGGGGGGGACTTCCTACGAGCAGTACTTC. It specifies CASSYSSMGGTSYEQYF.

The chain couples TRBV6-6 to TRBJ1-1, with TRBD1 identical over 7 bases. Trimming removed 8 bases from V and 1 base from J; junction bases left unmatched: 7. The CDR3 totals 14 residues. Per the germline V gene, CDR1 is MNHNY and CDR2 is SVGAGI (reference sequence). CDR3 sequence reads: CASGRDSWNTEAFF. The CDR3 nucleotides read TGTGCCAGCGGAAGGGACAGTTGGAACACTGAAGCTTTCTTT.

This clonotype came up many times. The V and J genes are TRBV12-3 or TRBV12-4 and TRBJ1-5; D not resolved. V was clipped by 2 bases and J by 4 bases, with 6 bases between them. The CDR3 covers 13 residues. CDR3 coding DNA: TGTGCCAGCAGTTTACGCTTTAATCAGCCCCAGCATTTT. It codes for CASSLRFNQPQHF.

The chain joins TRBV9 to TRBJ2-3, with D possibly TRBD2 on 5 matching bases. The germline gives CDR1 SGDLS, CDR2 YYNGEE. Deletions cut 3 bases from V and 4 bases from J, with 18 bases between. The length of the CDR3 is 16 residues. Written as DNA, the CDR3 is TGTGCCAGCAGCGCCGGGGTCCCGGAGATACCAGATACGCAGTATTTT. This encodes CASSAGVPEIPDTQYF. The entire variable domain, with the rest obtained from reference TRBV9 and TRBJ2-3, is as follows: DSGVTQTPKHLITATGQRVTLRCSPRSGDLSVYWYQQSLDQGLQFLIQYYNGEERAKGNILERFSAQQFPDLHSELNLSSLELGDSALYFCASSAGVPEIPDTQYFGPGTRLTVL.

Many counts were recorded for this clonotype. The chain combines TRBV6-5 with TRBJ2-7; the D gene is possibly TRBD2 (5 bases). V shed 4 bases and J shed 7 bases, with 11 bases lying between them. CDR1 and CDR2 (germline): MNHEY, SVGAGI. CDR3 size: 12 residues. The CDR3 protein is CASSSWSGEQYF. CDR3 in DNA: TGTGCCAGCAGTTCCTGGTCGGGGGAGCAGTACTTC.

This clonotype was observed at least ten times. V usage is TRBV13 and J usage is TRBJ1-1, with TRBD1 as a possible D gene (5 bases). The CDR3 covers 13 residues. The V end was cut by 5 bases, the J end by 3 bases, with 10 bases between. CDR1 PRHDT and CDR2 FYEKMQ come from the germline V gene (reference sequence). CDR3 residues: CASSQGIDTEAFF. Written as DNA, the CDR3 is TGTGCCAGCAGCCAGGGCATCGACACTGAAGCTTTCTTT.

CDR3 region: CASSRTYLPRETQYF. Here the CDR3 DNA reads TGTGCCAGCAGCCGGACGTATCTTCCTAGGGAGACCCAGTACTTC. The gene calls are TRBV7-3 and TRBJ2-5, with D uncertain. Germline V gene data show CDR1 as SGHTA and CDR2 as FQGTGA. V shed 5 bases and J shed 5 bases, with 18 bases lying between them. CDR3 length equals 15 residues.

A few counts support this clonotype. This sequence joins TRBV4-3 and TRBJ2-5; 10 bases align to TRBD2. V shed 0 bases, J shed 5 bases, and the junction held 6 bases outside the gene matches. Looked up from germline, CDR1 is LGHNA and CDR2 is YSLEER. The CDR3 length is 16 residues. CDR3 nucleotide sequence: TGCGCCAGCAGCCAAGAGGGGAGCGGGGGGGTGGAGACCCAGTACTTC. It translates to CASSQEGSGGVETQYF.